Below, 14 T cell receptor beta chains from the same sample are listed, as sequenced in a study of graft-versus-host responses after intestinal transplantation. Their antigen targets remain unknown. Some clones are missing from TCRdb's copy, which holds only in-frame ones; the method was immunoSEQ multiplex PCR. The sample lists more than 80,000 clones; around 89% were seen once. The sequencing used unstimulated CD4+ T cells sorted from spleen or lymph node cells, collected before transplant. These receptors came from a human donor who was the organ donor for an intestinal transplant.

The chain couples TRBV6-6 to TRBJ2-5; tentative D call: TRBD2 (5 bases). The CDR3 consists of 14 residues. Germline lookup yields CDR1 MNHNY and CDR2 SVGAGI (reference sequence). The V and J ends lost 7 bases and 1 base respectively, with 13 bases between them. The CDR3 spells CASKPSGIQETQYF. Here the CDR3 DNA reads TGTGCCAGCAAACCGAGCGGAATCCAAGAGACCCAGTACTTC.

The rearrangement links TRBV7-6 to TRBJ2-3; 7 nucleotides align to TRBD2. Per germline, CDR1 SGHVS and CDR2 FNYEAQ. V was pared by 0 bases and J by 0 bases, with 6 bases of the junction left unmatched. The CDR3 contains 17 residues. DNA for the CDR3: TGTGCCAGCAGCTTAGCCCCGGGAGGCTTTAGCACAGATACGCAGTATTTT. It translates to CASSLAPGGFSTDTQYF.

This rearrangement joins TRBV5-1 to TRBJ1-4; D is undetermined. Germline V CDR1 and CDR2: SGHRS, YFSETQ. The CDR3 is made up of 14 amino acids. Trimming left V 6 bases short and J 0 bases short, with 9 bases between. The CDR3 region has the DNA TGCGCCAGCAAGACCGACTCAACTAATGAAAAACTGTTTTTT. This sequence encodes CASKTDSTNEKLFF.

V gene TRBV28 combines with J gene TRBJ2-1; TRBD2 is a possible D gene (6 bases). The ends were cut back, 5 bases at V and 6 bases at J, with 17 bases in the middle. Per the germline V gene, CDR1 is MDHEN and CDR2 is SYDVKM. CDR3 length: 15 residues. As DNA, the CDR3 is TGTGCCAGCAGTCGGGACTCTAGTCCATTCAATGAGCAGTTCTTC. Encoded protein: CASSRDSSPFNEQFF.

The table lists this clone with a few counts. As DNA, the CDR3 is TGTGCTAGTGGTTTGTGGGGAGACTATGGCTACACCTTC. The encoded protein is CASGLWGDYGYTF. This sequence joins TRBV12-5 and TRBJ1-2; D ambiguous. CDR3 size: 13 residues. V was pared by 2 bases and J by 3 bases, with 7 bases between. CDR1 is LGHNT and CDR2 is FRNRAP in the germline V gene.

The chain joins TRBV30 to TRBJ1-4; no clear D gene. CDR3 size: 13 residues. Trimming stripped 3 bases from V and 8 bases from J, with 13 bases between. Germline lookup yields CDR1 GTSNPN and CDR2 SVGIG (reference sequence). CDR3: CAWRGPPFEKLFF. The CDR3 region has the DNA TGTGCCTGGAGGGGCCCCCCGTTCGAAAAACTGTTTTTT.

This sequence joins TRBV20-1 and TRBJ2-7; D gene unclear. Germline V gene sequence: CDR1 DFQATT, CDR2 SNEGSKA (reference sequence). This CDR3 spans 11 amino acids. This CDR3 reads CSTPSSYEQYF. Here the CDR3 DNA reads TGCAGCACTCCTAGCTCCTACGAGCAGTACTTC.

The CDR3: CASSLGLYDGYTF. The CDR3 DNA sequence: TGCGCCAGCAGCTTGGGACTGTACGATGGCTACACCTTC. The chain is built from TRBV5-1 and TRBJ1-2; D not resolved. The CDR3 contains 13 residues. The germline V gene encodes CDR1 SGHRS and CDR2 YFSETQ. V was shortened by 0 bases and J by 6 bases, with 9 bases between the two germline ends.

This chain links TRBV19 with TRBJ1-3; D is possibly TRBD1 (6 bases). V lost 3 bases and J 2 bases, leaving 8 bases between the germline ends. Germline lookup yields CDR1 LNHDA and CDR2 SQIVND (reference sequence). The CDR3 is 14 residues long. The CDR3 sequence: CASSISGAGNTIYF. The CDR3 DNA is TGTGCCAGTAGTATTTCAGGGGCTGGAAACACCATATATTTT.

The chain combines TRBV18 with TRBJ2-1; 10 bases are shared with TRBD2. This CDR3 region has 19 residues. CDR1 is KGHSH, CDR2 LQKENI, per germline. The V and J ends lost 4 bases and 7 bases, in that order; junction bases with no gene match: 19. For the CDR3, the DNA is TGTGCCAGCTCACTGGGGATATCCGGAGCGGGAGGGCCGGGAAATGAGCAGTTCTTC. This translates into CASSLGISGAGGPGNEQFF.

V gene TRBV14 combines with J gene TRBJ2-7; no clear D gene. The length of the CDR3 is 13 residues. V lost 4 bases, J lost 2 bases, and 9 bases lay in between. Germline CDR1 and CDR2: SGHDN and FVKESK. The CDR3 DNA sequence: TGTGCCAGCAGCCCGACACCGACCTACGAGCAGTACTTC. It yields the protein CASSPTPTYEQYF. The full variable domain, its missing parts supplied by reference TRBV14 and TRBJ2-7, is EAGVTQFPSHSVIEKGQTVTLRCDPISGHDNLYWYRRVMGKEIKFLLHFVKESKQDESGMPNNRFLAERTGGTYSTLKVQPAELEDSGVYFCASSPTPTYEQYFGPGTRLTVT.

Only a few counts were recorded for this clone. No DNA is shown, since the ends of the CDR3 on it are uncertain; the CDR3 is the one TCRdb lists. V usage is TRBV29-1 and J usage is TRBJ2-1; TRBD2 was called by the table and not checked on the DNA. The CDR3 has 14 amino acids, counting both end residues. Germline CDR1 is SQVTM and CDR2 is ANQGSEA. The CDR3 is CSFLWGRGTNEQFF.

This chain uses TRBV27 with TRBJ1-1; no reliable D call. This CDR3 has 14 amino acids. Looked up from germline, CDR1 is MNHEY and CDR2 is SMNVEV (reference sequence). V lost 3 bases and J 5 bases, leaving 13 bases between the germline ends. This CDR3 reads CASSFWQSGTEAFF. DNA for the CDR3: TGTGCCAGCAGTTTTTGGCAGTCGGGAACTGAAGCTTTCTTT.

Points on this clone: A junction end diverges from the germline sequence, so it may reflect a read error. The V and J genes are TRBV6-5 and TRBJ2-1; 10 bases are shared with TRBD1. The CDR3 has 15 amino acids. Germline assignment: CDR1 MNHEY and CDR2 SVGAGI. CDR3 in DNA: TGTGCCAGCAGTTACTCCCGGACAGGGGGACTCCCTGCCGTCTTC. Translated, it gives CASSYSRTGGLPAVF.